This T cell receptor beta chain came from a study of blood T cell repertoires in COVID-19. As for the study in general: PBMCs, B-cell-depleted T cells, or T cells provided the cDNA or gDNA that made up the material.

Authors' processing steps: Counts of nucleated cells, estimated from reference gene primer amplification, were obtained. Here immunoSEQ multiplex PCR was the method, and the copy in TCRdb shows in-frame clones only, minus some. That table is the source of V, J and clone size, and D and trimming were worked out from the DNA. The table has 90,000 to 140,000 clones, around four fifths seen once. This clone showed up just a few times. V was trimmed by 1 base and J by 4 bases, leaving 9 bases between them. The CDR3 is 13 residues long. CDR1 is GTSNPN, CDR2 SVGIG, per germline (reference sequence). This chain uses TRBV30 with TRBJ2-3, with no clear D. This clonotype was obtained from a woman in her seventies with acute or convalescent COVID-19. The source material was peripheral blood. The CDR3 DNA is TGTGCCTGGAGTGACCCCGGGTCAGATACGCAGTATTTT. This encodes CAWSDPGSDTQYF.